This TCR beta chain was recorded in a study of T cells in Graves' hyperthyroidism and ophthalmopathy. General study findings and limits: The majority of expanded thyroid clonotypes above 0.001 also appeared in blood.

CDR1 and CDR2 from the germline V gene are SNHLY and FYNNEI. This CDR3 spans 15 amino acids. V was trimmed by 8 bases and J by 2 bases, leaving 15 bases between them. Investigators excluded patients with uncontrolled infection, other autoimmune disease, pregnancy or lactation. This clonotype was seen many times. Its antigen is undetermined. TCR beta CDR3 regions were amplified from RNA. TCR CDR3 underwent first-round RT-PCR with the HTBI primer set. TCRdb processed the multiplex PCR reads anew with MiXCR; each CDR3 protein has one entry. The sample has around 440,000 distinct CDR3 sequences, 15% to 18% seen once; the top ten hold around 14%.

Sequenced sample: blood. This sequence joins TRBV2 and TRBJ2-2; D is unclear. The origin of this receptor is a young woman with Graves' hyperthyroidism. CDR3 loop: CASSFRRVNTGELFF. In DNA, the CDR3 is TGTGCCAGCTCTTTTCGTAGGGTAAACACCGGGGAGCTGTTTTTT.